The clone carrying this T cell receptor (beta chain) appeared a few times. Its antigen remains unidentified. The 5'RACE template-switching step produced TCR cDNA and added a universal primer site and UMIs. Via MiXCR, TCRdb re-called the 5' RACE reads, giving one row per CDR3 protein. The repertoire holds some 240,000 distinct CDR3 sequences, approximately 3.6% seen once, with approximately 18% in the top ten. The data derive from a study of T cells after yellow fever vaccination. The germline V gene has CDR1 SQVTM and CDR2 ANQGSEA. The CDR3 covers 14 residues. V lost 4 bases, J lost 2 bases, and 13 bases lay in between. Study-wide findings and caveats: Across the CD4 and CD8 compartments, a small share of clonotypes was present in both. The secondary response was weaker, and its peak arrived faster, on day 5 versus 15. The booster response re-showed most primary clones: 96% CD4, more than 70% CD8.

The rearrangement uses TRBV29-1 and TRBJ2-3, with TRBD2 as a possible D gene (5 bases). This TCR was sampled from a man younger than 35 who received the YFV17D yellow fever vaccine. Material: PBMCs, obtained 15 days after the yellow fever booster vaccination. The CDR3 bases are TGCAGCGTTGTACCCGAGGGCAACACAGATACGCAGTATTTT. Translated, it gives CSVVPEGNTDTQYF.